Listed below are T cell receptor beta chains from one sample, sequenced in a study of monozygotic twins with cystic fibrosis. Profiling relied on immunoSEQ multiplex PCR, and the TCRdb table lists in-frame clones only, not all of them. The table includes 30,000 to 35,000 clones, more than 90% detected once. What was sequenced was blood. These receptors all come from a girl aged 2 to 9 with cystic fibrosis. CDR3s include the opening cysteine and the closing phenylalanine or tryptophan. The order of the fields is D gene, V gene, clone size, J gene, CDR3 protein, CDR3 DNA. A D gene is named only where the DNA matches it firmly. Only some rows state a clone size, as once, few, many or a class for expanded clones.

d_gene: TRBD2
v_gene: TRBV4-3
abundance: .
j_gene: TRBJ2-3
CDR3aa: CASSQGPLAGVDTQYF
CDR3nt: TGCGCCAGCAGCCAAGGGCCTCTTGCGGGAGTAGATACGCAGTATTTT

d_gene: TRBD1
v_gene: TRBV6-1
abundance: .
j_gene: TRBJ1-2
CDR3aa: CASRAGTGHNYGYTF
CDR3nt: TGTGCCAGCAGGGCCGGGACAGGGCACAACTATGGCTACACCTTC

d_gene: .
v_gene: TRBV11-1
abundance: .
j_gene: TRBJ2-1
CDR3aa: CASSPTVGTYNEQFF
CDR3nt: TGTGCCAGCAGCCCCACGGTTGGGACGTACAATGAGCAGTTCTTC

d_gene: .
v_gene: TRBV9
abundance: .
j_gene: TRBJ2-1
CDR3aa: CASSARQSSSYNEQFF
CDR3nt: TGTGCCAGCAGCGCAAGACAGTCAAGCTCCTACAATGAGCAGTTCTTC

d_gene: .
v_gene: TRBV28
abundance: .
j_gene: TRBJ2-2
CDR3aa: CASRKDPGELFF
CDR3nt: TGTGCCAGCCGGAAGGACCCCGGGGAGCTGTTTTTT

d_gene: TRBD1
v_gene: TRBV6-1
abundance: .
j_gene: TRBJ2-7
CDR3aa: CASSEPRTGASYEQYF
CDR3nt: TGTGCCAGCAGTGAACCTCGGACAGGAGCCTCCTACGAGCAGTACTTC

d_gene: TRBD1
v_gene: TRBV6-5
abundance: .
j_gene: TRBJ1-1
CDR3aa: CASSLGTGNTEAFF
CDR3nt: TGTGCCAGCAGTTTAGGGACAGGGAACACTGAAGCTTTCTTT

d_gene: .
v_gene: TRBV19
abundance: .
j_gene: TRBJ1-2
CDR3aa: CASRDRDAESLTF
CDR3nt: TGTGCCAGTAGGGACCGGGACGCAGAGTCTTTAACCTTC

d_gene: .
v_gene: TRBV5-1
abundance: .
j_gene: TRBJ1-1
CDR3aa: CASSLVGFGTEAFF
CDR3nt: TGCGCCAGCAGCTTGGTAGGTTTCGGCACTGAAGCTTTCTTT

d_gene: .
v_gene: TRBV9
abundance: few
j_gene: TRBJ1-2
CDR3aa: CASSVDSSNYGYTF
CDR3nt: TGTGCCAGCAGCGTAGACAGCAGCAACTATGGCTACACCTTC

d_gene: TRBD1
v_gene: TRBV6-1
abundance: .
j_gene: TRBJ1-1
CDR3aa: CASSGHRGNTEAFF
CDR3nt: TGTGCCAGCAGTGGACACAGGGGGAACACTGAAGCTTTCTTT

d_gene: .
v_gene: TRBV18
abundance: .
j_gene: TRBJ1-2
CDR3aa: CASSPDSLYGYTF
CDR3nt: TGTGCCAGCTCACCCGACAGCCTCTATGGCTACACCTTC

d_gene: .
v_gene: TRBV7-6
abundance: .
j_gene: TRBJ2-6
CDR3aa: CASSLELGTAGANVLTF
CDR3nt: TGTGCCAGCAGCTTAGAACTGGGAACTGCTGGGGCCAACGTCCTGACTTTC

d_gene: TRBD1
v_gene: TRBV7-9
abundance: .
j_gene: TRBJ1-6
CDR3aa: CASRLGGGDSSPLHF
CDR3nt: TGTGCCAGCAGACTAGGAGGAGGGGACAGTTCACCCCTCCACTTT

d_gene: .
v_gene: TRBV7-9
abundance: .
j_gene: TRBJ2-7
CDR3aa: CASSFAAEQYF
CDR3nt: TGTGCCAGCAGCTTTGCGGCCGAGCAGTACTTC

d_gene: .
v_gene: TRBV5-6
abundance: .
j_gene: TRBJ2-7
CDR3aa: CASSSYLGPAYEQYF
CDR3nt: TGTGCCAGCAGCTCCTATTTGGGGCCAGCCTACGAGCAGTACTTC

d_gene: .
v_gene: TRBV19
abundance: .
j_gene: TRBJ2-2
CDR3aa: CASSRPPGVLDTGELFF
CDR3nt: TGTGCCAGTAGTAGACCTCCAGGAGTATTGGACACCGGGGAGCTGTTTTTT

d_gene: .
v_gene: TRBV5-5
abundance: once
j_gene: TRBJ1-2
CDR3aa: CASSVDSGHYGYTF
CDR3nt: TGTGCCAGCAGCGTAGACTCGGGTCACTATGGCTACACCTTC

d_gene: .
v_gene: TRBV29-1
abundance: .
j_gene: TRBJ1-1
CDR3aa: CSVESPGVRDFMNTEAFF
CDR3nt: TGCAGCGTTGAATCCCCGGGGGTCCGGGATTTCATGAACACTGAAGCTTTCTTT

d_gene: .
v_gene: TRBV5-5
abundance: .
j_gene: TRBJ2-3
CDR3aa: CASSQLGQGPYDTDTQYF
CDR3nt: TGTGCCAGCAGCCAACTTGGCCAGGGCCCCTACGACACAGATACGCAGTATTTT

d_gene: .
v_gene: TRBV18
abundance: .
j_gene: TRBJ1-5
CDR3aa: CASSPGGASQPQHF
CDR3nt: TGTGCCAGCTCACCGGGGGGTGCATCTCAGCCCCAGCATTTT

d_gene: .
v_gene: TRBV19
abundance: .
j_gene: TRBJ1-5
CDR3aa: CASSISSNQPQHF
CDR3nt: TGTGCCAGTAGTATCTCAAGTAATCAGCCCCAGCATTTT

d_gene: TRBD1
v_gene: TRBV18
abundance: .
j_gene: TRBJ2-6
CDR3aa: CASSGTGYAGANVLTF
CDR3nt: TGTGCCAGCTCAGGGACAGGGTACGCTGGGGCCAACGTCCTGACTTTC

d_gene: .
v_gene: TRBV6-6
abundance: .
j_gene: TRBJ1-1
CDR3aa: CASAGSQNTEAFF
CDR3nt: TGTGCCAGCGCCGGGTCCCAGAACACTGAAGCTTTCTTT

d_gene: .
v_gene: TRBV28
abundance: .
j_gene: TRBJ1-1
CDR3aa: CASRPPGENTEAFF
CDR3nt: TGTGCCAGCAGACCACCGGGGGAGAACACTGAAGCTTTCTTT

d_gene: .
v_gene: TRBV4-3
abundance: .
j_gene: TRBJ2-4
CDR3aa: CASSQDNQGTNIQYF
CDR3nt: TGCGCCAGCAGCCAAGATAACCAAGGAACAAACATTCAGTACTTC

d_gene: .
v_gene: TRBV20-1
abundance: .
j_gene: TRBJ2-5
CDR3aa: CSASLTETQYF
CDR3nt: TGCAGTGCTTCACTGACGGAGACCCAGTACTTC